These 23 T cell receptor beta chains came from one sample sequenced in a study of T cell repertoires in cytomegalovirus infection. The antigens for these receptors are not known. TCRdb analysed the reads with MiXCR anew, one entry per CDR3 protein. This table holds a few hundred thousand distinct CDR3 sequences, roughly 42% found once. Specimen: cultured PBMCs, collected from culture after CMV antigen stimulation. These receptors originate from a human donor in good health (CMV status not recorded). Some clones in this sample may be carry-over from other donors' samples.

This clonotype occurred a few times. The CDR3 sequence: CASEQGNQPQHF. The CDR3 DNA reads TGTGCCAGTGAACAGGGTAATCAGCCCCAGCATTTT. This rearrangement joins TRBV6-2 or TRBV6-3 to TRBJ1-5; tentative D call: TRBD1 (6 bases). The V gene lost 9 bases and the J gene lost 4 bases, with 10 bases spanning the gap. CDR1 and CDR2 from the germline V gene are MNHEY and SVGEGT. The length of the CDR3 is 12 residues.

This chain links TRBV10-3 with TRBJ2-3; D possibly matches TRBD1 or TRBD2 (5 bases each). The germline gives CDR1 ENHRY, CDR2 SYGVKD. The V and J ends lost 6 bases and 2 bases respectively, with 6 bases between them. The CDR3 loop spans 12 amino acids. The CDR3 loop reads CAIRGDTDTQYF. The CDR3 DNA reads TGTGCCATCAGGGGGGACACAGATACGCAGTATTTT.

This clonotype was seen many times. The rearrangement joins TRBV7-2 to TRBJ2-7, with a weak D call TRBD2 (5 bases). Germline V gives CDR1 SGHTA, CDR2 FQGNSA. V gave up 10 bases and J gave up 0 bases, with 16 bases separating them. CDR3 length: 14 amino acids. Written as DNA, the CDR3 is TGTGCCAACCGCGGACTTAGGGACTCCTACGAGCAGTACTTC. Protein: CANRGLRDSYEQYF. The variable domain in full, with the rest retrieved from reference TRBV7-2 and TRBJ2-7, is GAGVSQSPSNKVTEKGKDVELRCDPISGHTALYWYRQSLGQGLEFLIYFQGNSAPDKSGLPSDRFSAERTGGSVSTLTIQRTQQEDSAVYLCANRGLRDSYEQYFGPGTRLTVT.

DNA for the CDR3: TGTGCCAGCAGTGAAGAGAGTCCTCAGCCCCAGCATTTT. Translated: CASSEESPQPQHF. The genes are TRBV6-1 and TRBJ1-5; no firm D call. V was pared by 1 base and J by 6 bases, with 7 bases between. The CDR3 consists of 13 residues. The germline CDR1 and CDR2 sequences are MNHNS and SASEGT.

J is TRBJ1-5 and V is TRBV5-6; D perhaps matches TRBD1 (5 bases). The CDR3 sequence is 14 residues long. V was clipped by 4 bases and J by 1 base, with 9 bases between them. Germline CDR1 SGHDT, CDR2 YYEEEE. CDR3 in amino acids: CASSNPGSNQPQHF. CDR3 in DNA: TGTGCCAGCAGCAACCCAGGGAGCAATCAGCCCCAGCATTTT.

This clonotype has a single count. This rearrangement joins TRBV4-1 to TRBJ2-3, with no clear D. V was cut by 1 base and J by 4 bases, with 15 bases left in between. The germline gives CDR1 MGHRA, CDR2 YSYEKL. This CDR3 contains 16 residues. The chain's CDR3 is CASSQAGRPPADTQYF. CDR3 sequence (DNA): TGCGCCAGCAGCCAAGCTGGACGCCCCCCCGCAGATACGCAGTATTTT.

This clonotype was observed a few times. The chain joins TRBV7-2 to TRBJ2-1; 11 bases map to TRBD2. Per germline, CDR1 SGHTA and CDR2 FQGNSA. V shed 0 bases, J shed 9 bases, and the junction held 7 bases outside the gene matches. The length of the CDR3 is 16 residues. CDR3 sequence: CASSLAGTSGGGEQFF. CDR3 sequence (DNA): TGTGCCAGCAGCTTAGCTGGGACTAGCGGAGGTGGTGAGCAGTTCTTC.

This chain connects TRBV6-1 to TRBJ2-5; D gene ambiguous. The CDR3 length is 14 residues. In germline, CDR1 is MNHNS, CDR2 SASEGT. Trimming removed 0 bases from V and 0 bases from J, with 5 bases in between. In nucleotides, the CDR3 is TGTGCCAGCAGTGAAGCGGCCTACCAAGAGACCCAGTACTTC. Translated, it gives CASSEAAYQETQYF.

In its sample, this clonotype was seen a few times. The chain uses TRBV10-3 and TRBJ2-1, with no clear D. Germline V lookup: CDR1 ENHRY, CDR2 SYGVKD. The V end was cut by 2 bases, the J end by 0 bases, with 5 bases between. The CDR3 runs to 14 residues. DNA of the CDR3: TGTGCCATCAGTGAGACGGCCTCCTACAATGAGCAGTTCTTC. This codes for CAISETASYNEQFF.

This clonotype was observed a handful of times. This chain connects TRBV7-2 to TRBJ2-1; TRBD2 matches 11 bases. CDR1 SGHTA and CDR2 FQGNSA come from the germline V gene. After removal of 5 bases from V and 4 bases from J, the junction contained 10 bases not matched to a gene. This CDR3 is built from 17 residues. This CDR3 reads CASSPRLAGRPYNEQFF. The CDR3 nucleotides are TGTGCCAGCAGCCCAAGACTAGCGGGAAGACCTTACAATGAGCAGTTCTTC. Drawing the rest from reference TRBV7-2 and TRBJ2-1, the complete variable domain is GAGVSQSPSNKVTEKGKDVELRCDPISGHTALYWYRQSLGQGLEFLIYFQGNSAPDKSGLPSDRFSAERTGGSVSTLTIQRTQQEDSAVYLCASSPRLAGRPYNEQFFGPGTRLTVL.

J is TRBJ1-3 and V is TRBV7-2; TRBD1 is a possible D gene (5 bases). Germline V gene lookup returns CDR1 SGHTA and CDR2 FQGNSA. V lost 4 bases, J lost 0 bases, and 16 bases lay in between. CDR3 size: 17 residues. CDR3 DNA sequence: TGTGCCAGCAGCTCCGGGACGGACAAGATCTCTGGAAACACCATATATTTT. It is translated as CASSSGTDKISGNTIYF.

This clonotype was counted a few times. The chain uses TRBV12-3 or TRBV12-4 and TRBJ1-2, with TRBD1 matching 12 bases. This CDR3 comprises 18 residues. The ends lost 2 bases at V and 4 bases at J; junction bases unmatched: 11. CDR3 sequence (DNA): TGTGCCAGCAGTTTAAAGTGGGACAGGGGGCTTACACCCTATGGCTACACCTTC. Translated: CASSLKWDRGLTPYGYTF.

This clonotype was recorded at least ten times. The J gene is TRBJ2-1, the V gene TRBV7-2; 12 bases align to TRBD1. V lost 4 bases and J lost 8; bases outside the gene matches: 3. The CDR3 runs to 14 residues. CDR1 and CDR2 (germline): SGHTA, FQGNSA. The CDR3: CASSSGTGGYEQFF. The CDR3 coding sequence is TGTGCCAGCAGCTCGGGGACAGGGGGCTATGAGCAGTTCTTC.

This clonotype was found a few times. The V gene is TRBV23-1, the J gene TRBJ2-5, with D maybe TRBD1 (6 bases). TRBV23-1 carries the ORF label, with uncertain function. The CDR3 length is 20 residues. V shed 1 base and J shed 0 bases, with 24 bases lying between them. The CDR3 DNA reads as TGCGCCAGCAGTCAATTTAGCGTCATACTGCTGCGACAGGACCAAGAGACCCAGTACTTC. Translated: CASSQFSVILLRQDQETQYF.

V and J are TRBV6-1 and TRBJ1-2, with TRBD1 matching 9 bases. Germline loops: CDR1 MNHNS, CDR2 SASEGT. The junction had 16 bases not matched to a gene; V was cut back by 6 bases and J by 8 bases. The CDR3 is made up of 16 amino acids. This CDR3 reads CASRRNLLRTGDGYTF. The CDR3 DNA is TGTGCCAGCAGAAGAAACCTTCTAAGGACAGGGGACGGCTACACCTTC.

This clonotype was observed a single time. The CDR3 protein is CASSRSSNIQYF. The DNA for the CDR3 is TGTGCCAGTAGTAGGAGTAGCAACATTCAGTACTTC. The rearrangement uses TRBV19 and TRBJ2-4; no reliable D call. The CDR3 has 12 residues. Germline V lookup: CDR1 LNHDA, CDR2 SQIVND (reference sequence). V was clipped by 4 bases and J by 7 bases, with 8 bases between them.

This clonotype appeared a few times. CDR3 in amino acids: CASSISGIGGETQYF. The DNA of the CDR3 is TGTGCCAGCAGTATAAGCGGGATTGGGGGAGAGACCCAGTACTTC. The chain links TRBV12-3 or TRBV12-4 to TRBJ2-5; 7 bases fit TRBD2. V dropped 5 bases and J dropped 4; count of bases not matched to a gene: 10. This CDR3 contains 15 residues.

There are a few counts of this clonotype. CDR3 nucleotides: TGCAGTGCTTCACGCCGACTAGCGGGGGTCTCAGATACGCAGTATTTT. The encoded protein is CSASRRLAGVSDTQYF. V and J are TRBV20-1 and TRBJ2-3; 12 nucleotides align to TRBD2. CDR3 length equals 16 residues. With V trimmed by 5 bases and J by 4 bases, 10 bases remained unmatched. CDR1 is DFQATT, CDR2 SNEGSKA, per germline (reference sequence).

V and J are TRBV7-6 and TRBJ2-5, with 9 bases identical to TRBD1. CDR3 length: 15 residues. Germline V gene data show CDR1 as SGHVS and CDR2 as FNYEAQ. J gave up 4 bases and V 3 bases, and 6 bases lay outside the gene matches. The CDR3 loop is CASSFTGQGRETQYF. In DNA, the CDR3 is TGTGCCAGCAGCTTTACGGGACAGGGCAGAGAGACCCAGTACTTC.

This clonotype has just a few counts. CDR3 DNA: TGTGCCAGCAGCTTATTGGCCCGGACTAGCGGGGGGGCTAATGAGCAGTTCTTC. It specifies CASSLLARTSGGANEQFF. The chain is built from TRBV7-8 and TRBJ2-1, with TRBD2 identical over 15 bases. CDR3 size: 18 residues. V was pared by 2 bases and J by 7 bases, with 9 bases of the junction left unmatched. CDR1 is SGHVS, CDR2 FQNEAQ, per germline.

This chain connects TRBV2 to TRBJ2-7; maybe TRBD1 (6 bases). CDR3 length: 15 residues. Trimming removed 2 bases at V and 3 bases at J, with 14 bases between. Looked up from germline, CDR1 is SNHLY and CDR2 is FYNNEI. CDR3 DNA sequence: TGTGCCAGCAGTGAATCGTTGGACAGCCTCTACGAGCAGTACTTC. Protein sequence: CASSESLDSLYEQYF.

V is TRBV12-3 or TRBV12-4 and J is TRBJ1-1, with D perhaps matching TRBD1 (6 bases). V was shortened by 2 bases and J by 1 base, with 14 bases between the two germline ends. The CDR3 has 16 amino acids. The CDR3 spells CASSLRLTRGNTEAFF. The CDR3 nucleotides read TGTGCCAGCAGTTTACGTTTGACCAGGGGGAACACTGAAGCTTTCTTT.

This clonotype was detected only a few times. The chain combines TRBV11-2 with TRBJ2-1; no reliable D call. The CDR3 runs to 12 residues. CDR1 is SGHAT, CDR2 FQNNGV, per germline. Trimming shortened V by 2 bases and J by 8 bases, and 7 bases separated the two germline ends. The CDR3: CASSLRLDEQFF. CDR3 DNA: TGTGCCAGCAGCTTAAGATTGGATGAGCAGTTCTTC.